This T cell receptor beta chain was sequenced for a study of T cell changes during pregnancy in multiple sclerosis. The repertoire was sequenced with immunoSEQ multiplex PCR; TCRdb's copy has only in-frame clones and lacks some. Altogether about 68,000 clones are present, 75% to 95% being singletons, with the ten largest covering over 0.65%. This CDR3 contains 17 residues. The germline V gene has CDR1 SGHTA and CDR2 FQGTGA. Trimming removed 5 bases from V and 0 bases from J, with 17 bases in between. The V call is TRBV7-3, the J call TRBJ2-1; perhaps TRBD2 as D (6 bases). The source of this sequence is a female donor with multiple sclerosis, enrolled in a pregnancy study. The material was peripheral blood, obtained in the second trimester of pregnancy. CDR3 in amino acids: CASSTTVGGRSYNEQFF. The CDR3 bases are TGTGCCAGCAGCACCACGGTGGGGGGACGCTCCTACAATGAGCAGTTCTTC.